The 32 T cell receptor beta chains given below trace back to one sample, sequenced in a study of cytomegalovirus exposure and HLA in healthy donors. The PCR had 60 Vbeta and 13 Jbeta primers. Data came from immunoSEQ multiplex PCR; TCRdb stores just in-frame clones and leaves some out. The table lists about 140,000 clones, roughly 79% of them singletons. Sequencing input: PBMCs. The receptors come from a woman aged 40 to 50 in good health and CMV-seronegative.

V and J are TRBV2 and TRBJ2-1, with TRBD1 as a possible D gene (6 bases). Per germline, CDR1 SNHLY and CDR2 FYNNEI. This CDR3 is 15 amino acids long. Trimming cost V 7 bases and J 2 bases, with 15 bases left between them. DNA for the CDR3: TGTGCCAGCAAATCGGAAACAGGGCCCTACAATGAGCAGTTCTTC. Translated: CASKSETGPYNEQFF.

In the case of this clone: Other nucleotide sequences from this sample produce the same CDR3. V usage is TRBV28 and J usage is TRBJ1-2, with D possibly TRBD1 on 5 matching bases. Germline V gene sequence: CDR1 MDHEN, CDR2 SYDVKM. The ends were cut back, 2 bases at V and 5 bases at J, with 6 bases in the middle. The CDR3 is made up of 12 amino acids. The CDR3, as DNA: TGTGCCAGCAGTTTACCAGGGTATGGCTACACCTTC. This encodes CASSLPGYGYTF.

This chain uses TRBV12-1 with TRBJ2-2; no DNA check was done on the table's D call, TRBD2. TRBV12-1 has pseudogene status. CDR3 length: 17 amino acids. The CDR3 spells CASSFGTGREDTGELFF. The CDR3 nucleotides read TGTGCCAGCAGCTTTGGAACAGGGAGGGAGGACACCGGGGAGCTGTTTTTT.

This clone was picked up a small number of times. The chain carries TRBV10-3 and TRBJ2-1; 7 positions agree with TRBD1. Germline assignment: CDR1 ENHRY and CDR2 SYGVKD. The CDR3 extends over 13 amino acids. The junction had 5 bases not matched to a gene; V was cut back by 6 bases and J by 6 bases. The CDR3, as DNA: TGTGCCATCAGAAACCGGGACAGCAATGAGCAGTTCTTC. Encoded protein: CAIRNRDSNEQFF.

The genes are TRBV6-4 and TRBJ2-1, with 7 bases aligning to TRBD2. There are 17 residues in the CDR3. Germline CDR1 and CDR2: MRHNA and SNTAGT. V gave up 4 bases and J gave up 2 bases; unmatched junction bases: 11. The CDR3 sequence is CASSGEGRRDPYNEQFF. CDR3 coding DNA: TGTGCCAGCAGTGGGGAGGGGCGGCGGGACCCCTACAATGAGCAGTTCTTC.

This clone was detected only once. The chain uses TRBV29-1 and TRBJ2-1; tentative D call: TRBD2 (5 bases). There are 13 residues in the CDR3. Trimming took off 6 bases at V and 3 bases at J, with 12 bases between the two ends. Germline V lookup: CDR1 SQVTM, CDR2 ANQGSEA. Here the CDR3 DNA reads TGCAGCGTATACGACCGGGACTACAATGAGCAGTTCTTC. Translating it yields CSVYDRDYNEQFF.

The chain employs TRBV28 and TRBJ2-2; tentatively, D is TRBD2 (6 bases). From germline, CDR1 is MDHEN and CDR2 SYDVKM. Trimming cost V 1 base and J 6 bases, with 15 bases left between them. This CDR3 has 16 residues. The CDR3 nucleotides are TGTGCCAGCAGTTTATCTGCCGCATCGGGAGCCGGGGAGCTGTTTTTT. Its translation: CASSLSAASGAGELFF. Looking up the rest from reference TRBV28 and TRBJ2-2 gives the full variable domain: DVKVTQSSRYLVKRTGEKVFLECVQDMDHENMFWYRQDPGLGLRLIYFSYDVKMKEKGDIPEGYSVSREKKERFSLILESASTNQTSMYLCASSLSAASGAGELFFGEGSRLTVL.

V gene TRBV28 combines with J gene TRBJ2-5; D unclear. The ends were cut back, 3 bases at V and 2 bases at J, with 13 bases in the middle. The CDR3 runs to 15 residues. Germline V gene lookup returns CDR1 MDHEN and CDR2 SYDVKM. The CDR3 reads CASSFLARSQETQYF. In nucleotides, the CDR3 is TGTGCCAGCAGTTTCCTTGCGCGGTCTCAAGAGACCCAGTACTTC.

This rearrangement joins TRBV15 to TRBJ1-3; TRBD1 is a possible D gene (6 bases). This CDR3 region has 20 residues. Trimming shortened V by 0 bases and J by 1 base, and 22 bases separated the two germline ends. The V gene's germline CDR1 is LNHNV and CDR2 YYDKDF (reference sequence). This CDR3 is CATSRDYYTADRRSGNTIYF. The CDR3 DNA is TGTGCCACCAGCAGAGACTACTACACTGCCGACAGGCGGTCTGGAAACACCATATATTTT.

A few counts support this clone. This chain links TRBV27 with TRBJ2-7; tentative D call: TRBD1 (6 bases). The CDR3 totals 13 residues. V was clipped by 2 bases and J by 3 bases, with 8 bases between them. CDR1 is MNHEY, CDR2 SMNVEV, per germline (reference sequence). As DNA, the CDR3 is TGTGCCAGCAGTTTACAGGACAGCTACGAGCAGTACTTC. Protein: CASSLQDSYEQYF.

The V gene is TRBV11-2, the J gene TRBJ2-7; TRBD1 might be the D (6 bases). CDR1 is SGHAT, CDR2 FQNNGV, per germline. The CDR3 loop spans 14 amino acids. V shed 3 bases and J shed 3 bases, with 12 bases lying between them. The CDR3 loop is CASSLRDTNYEQYF. The CDR3, as DNA: TGTGCCAGCAGCTTGAGGGACACAAACTACGAGCAGTACTTC.

This chain connects TRBV9 to TRBJ2-5, with D perhaps matching TRBD1 (7 bases). Trimming removed 0 bases from V and 2 bases from J, with 14 bases in between. Germline-derived CDR1 and CDR2 are SGDLS and YYNGEE. CDR3 size: 16 residues. The CDR3 coding sequence is TGTGCCAGCAGCGTAGGTGCAGGGGGGATACAAGAGACCCAGTACTTC. Its translation is CASSVGAGGIQETQYF.

The chain carries TRBV4-3 and TRBJ2-7, with TRBD1 matching over 7 bases. The CDR3 contains 13 residues. The germline CDR1 and CDR2 sequences are LGHNA and YSLEER. J was trimmed by 4 bases and V by 2 bases; bases with no gene match: 2. CDR3 nucleotide sequence: TGCGCCAGCAGCCAACAGACAGGGTACGAGCAGTACTTC. Its translation: CASSQQTGYEQYF.

This chain links TRBV6-6 with TRBJ1-1; D gene uncertain. V was clipped by 2 bases and J by 7 bases, with 8 bases between them. The CDR3 is made up of 12 amino acids. CDR1 is MNHNY and CDR2 is SVGAGI in the germline V gene (reference sequence). The CDR3 protein is CASSYKRSEAFF. The CDR3 bases are TGTGCCAGCAGTTACAAACGGAGTGAAGCTTTCTTT.

V is TRBV29-1 and J is TRBJ2-4; 8 nucleotides match TRBD2. The germline CDR1 and CDR2 sequences are SQVTM and ANQGSEA. After removal of 3 bases from V and 1 base from J, the junction contained 8 bases not matched to a gene. This CDR3 spans 16 amino acids. CDR3 protein: CSVDGQSGSAKNIQYF. The CDR3 nucleotides read TGCAGCGTTGATGGTCAAAGCGGGAGTGCCAAAAACATTCAGTACTTC.

The chain is built from TRBV7-8 and TRBJ2-7; 7 positions match TRBD1. Germline assignment: CDR1 SGHVS and CDR2 FQNEAQ. The CDR3 sequence is 16 residues long. With V trimmed by 5 bases and J by 4 bases, 14 bases remained unmatched. CDR3 region: CASSLYIQQGRYEQYF. CDR3 in DNA: TGTGCCAGCAGCCTCTATATTCAACAGGGGAGATACGAGCAGTACTTC.

The rearrangement links TRBV7-2 to TRBJ2-7; D uncertain. V was cut by 0 bases and J by 5 bases, with 11 bases left in between. Germline V lookup: CDR1 SGHTA, CDR2 FQGNSA. This CDR3 has 14 amino acids. CDR3 DNA: TGTGCCAGCAGCTTAGCGGTAGCTAGTGACGAGCAGTACTTC. This gives the protein CASSLAVASDEQYF.

In its sample, this clone was seen a few times. The genes are TRBV5-6 and TRBJ2-1, with 10 bases matching TRBD2. Germline V CDR1 and CDR2: SGHDT, YYEEEE. This CDR3 is built from 16 residues. Germline trimming cut 5 bases from V and 3 bases from J; bases unmatched to any gene: 8. The CDR3 is CASRFGLAEDYNEQFF. As DNA, the CDR3 is TGTGCCAGCAGATTCGGACTAGCGGAGGACTACAATGAGCAGTTCTTC.

This clone was recorded only once. The chain combines TRBV28 with TRBJ2-5; 8 nucleotides agree with TRBD2. The J call may be mistaken, given a closer DNA end match to TRBJ2-7. Germline CDR1 MDHEN, CDR2 SYDVKM. The CDR3 covers 18 residues. The CDR3 sequence is CASTYRTSRLRSSYEQYF. CDR3 coding DNA: TGTGCCAGCACCTACCGGACTAGCAGGTTGAGGAGCTCCTACGAGCAGTACTTC.

The V gene is TRBV6-6, the J gene TRBJ1-2; TRBD1 agrees at 7 bases. Germline loops: CDR1 MNHNY, CDR2 SVGAGI (reference sequence). This CDR3 contains 13 residues. Losses at the gene ends were 5 bases for V and 5 bases for J; bases not matched to a gene: 5. The CDR3 loop is CASSQTGQYGYTF. The CDR3 coding sequence is TGTGCCAGCAGTCAAACGGGACAGTATGGCTACACCTTC.

This clone was detected only once. This chain uses TRBV7-8 with TRBJ2-7, with 11 positions matching TRBD2. The CDR3 covers 17 residues. Trimming at V came to 2 bases and at J to 0 bases, leaving 6 bases not matched to a gene. Germline CDR1 and CDR2: SGHVS and FQNEAQ. The DNA for the CDR3 is TGTGCCAGCAGCTTAATGACTAGCGGGGCCAGCTCCTACGAGCAGTACTTC. Translation gives CASSLMTSGASSYEQYF. The whole variable domain, remainder taken from reference TRBV7-8 and TRBJ2-7, is GAGVSQSPRYKVAKRGQDVALRCDPISGHVSLFWYQQALGQGPEFLTYFQNEAQLDKSGLPSDRFFAERPEGSVSTLKIQRTQQEDSAVYLCASSLMTSGASSYEQYFGPGTRLTVT.

The chain links TRBV5-1 to TRBJ1-2; D possibly corresponds to TRBD1 (5 bases). The CDR3 has 16 residues. CDR1 is SGHRS, CDR2 YFSETQ, per germline. Deletions cut 3 bases from V and 7 bases from J, with 22 bases between. CDR3 protein: CASSSPGGESSSGYTF. DNA of the CDR3: TGCGCCAGCAGCTCACCCGGGGGGGAGTCTTCTAGTGGCTACACCTTC.

This clone was seen only a few times. The chain is built from TRBV5-4 and TRBJ2-2, with D possibly being TRBD2 (5 bases). This CDR3 is 12 amino acids long. From germline, CDR1 is SGHNT and CDR2 YYREEE (reference sequence). Deletions cut 0 bases from V and 8 bases from J, with 5 bases between. In nucleotides, the CDR3 is TGTGCCAGCAGCTTGGGAGGGGGGGAGCTGTTTTTT. Residues: CASSLGGGELFF.

The chain has TRBV19 and TRBJ1-5, with 7 bases that match TRBD1. Germline CDR1 is LNHDA and CDR2 is SQIVND (reference sequence). Trimming at V came to 6 bases and at J to 6 bases, leaving 8 bases not matched to a gene. The CDR3 runs 14 residues. The CDR3 here is CASRRKQGGQPQHF. CDR3 nucleotides: TGTGCCAGTAGAAGGAAGCAGGGGGGTCAGCCCCAGCATTTT.

The chain employs TRBV2 and TRBJ2-1; D is perhaps TRBD2 (6 bases). CDR1 and CDR2 (germline): SNHLY, FYNNEI. This CDR3 comprises 12 residues. The V end lost 8 bases, the J end lost 2 bases, and 7 bases lay between the germline ends. The CDR3 DNA sequence: TGTGCCAGCGGGGGGACCTACAATGAGCAGTTCTTC. Its translation: CASGGTYNEQFF.

V usage is TRBV10-3 and J usage is TRBJ1-5; D is possibly TRBD1 (5 bases). Germline assignment: CDR1 ENHRY and CDR2 SYGVKD. V was trimmed by 4 bases and J by 8 bases, leaving 12 bases between them. This CDR3 spans 13 amino acids. CDR3 bases: TGTGCCATCAGTGTCGCGGGGGGAGAGCCCCAGCATTTT. The encoded protein is CAISVAGGEPQHF.

This chain links TRBV7-6 with TRBJ2-5, with 9 bases aligning to TRBD1. Germline trimming cut 6 bases from V and 3 bases from J; bases unmatched to any gene: 8. Germline V gene lookup returns CDR1 SGHVS and CDR2 FNYEAQ. CDR3 length: 15 amino acids. The CDR3 protein is CASSPTGGHKETQYF. As DNA, the CDR3 is TGTGCCAGCAGTCCAACAGGGGGCCACAAAGAGACCCAGTACTTC.

This chain connects TRBV5-6 to TRBJ2-7; perhaps TRBD1 as D (5 bases). This CDR3 has 14 amino acids. Germline CDR1 is SGHDT and CDR2 is YYEEEE. V lost 1 base and J lost 2, with 10 bases in between. CDR3 protein: CASSLYRIPYEQYF. As DNA, the CDR3 is TGTGCCAGCAGCTTGTACAGGATCCCCTACGAGCAGTACTTC.

This clone was detected only a few times. The chain employs TRBV10-3 and TRBJ2-3; 11 bases align to TRBD1. The CDR3 runs 19 residues. The V and J ends lost 5 bases and 8 bases, in that order; junction bases with no gene match: 21. Germline lookup yields CDR1 ENHRY and CDR2 SYGVKD. DNA of the CDR3: TGTGCCATCAGTCAGACAACCTTCGGACAGGGGGCGCGCGTAGGTACGCAGTATTTT. Translating it yields CAISQTTFGQGARVGTQYF.

Remarks on this clone: Other DNA sequences in this specimen translate into the identical CDR3. This chain's CDR3 is CASSLDSQNQPQHF. The CDR3 DNA is TGCGCCAGCAGCCTCGACAGTCAGAATCAGCCCCAGCATTTT. V is TRBV5-1 and J is TRBJ1-5; possibly TRBD1 for D (5 bases). CDR1 and CDR2 (germline): SGHRS, YFSETQ. V shed 4 bases and J shed 4 bases, with 12 bases lying between them. The CDR3 is 14 amino acids.

The chain links TRBV27 to TRBJ2-2; weak D call: TRBD1 (6 bases). CDR3 length: 15 amino acids. V was shortened by 2 bases and J by 7 bases, with 14 bases between the two germline ends. Germline-derived CDR1 and CDR2 are MNHEY and SMNVEV (reference sequence). CDR3 coding DNA: TGTGCCAGCAGTTTAGCGTCGACAGGCGTCGGGGAGCTGTTTTTT. This sequence encodes CASSLASTGVGELFF.

This chain connects TRBV7-2 to TRBJ2-5, with D possibly TRBD1 on 6 matching bases. The DNA matches TRBJ2-7 better at its end, which makes the J call doubtful. This CDR3 comprises 15 residues. Looked up from germline, CDR1 is SGHTA and CDR2 is FQGNSA. CDR3 DNA: TGTGCCAGCAGTTACGGACAGCACCCTTCCTACGAGCAGTACTTC. It encodes CASSYGQHPSYEQYF.